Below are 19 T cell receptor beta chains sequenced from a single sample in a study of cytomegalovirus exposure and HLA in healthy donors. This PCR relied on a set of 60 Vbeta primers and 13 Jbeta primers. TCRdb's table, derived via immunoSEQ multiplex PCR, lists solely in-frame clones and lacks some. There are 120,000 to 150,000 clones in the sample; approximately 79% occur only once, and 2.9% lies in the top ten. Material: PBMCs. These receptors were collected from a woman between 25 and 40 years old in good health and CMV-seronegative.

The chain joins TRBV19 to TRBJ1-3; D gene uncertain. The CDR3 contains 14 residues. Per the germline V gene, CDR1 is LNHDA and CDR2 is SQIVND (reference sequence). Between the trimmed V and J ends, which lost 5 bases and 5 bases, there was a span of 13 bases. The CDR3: CASSLFADRNTIYF. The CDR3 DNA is TGTGCCAGTAGTCTCTTCGCAGACAGAAACACCATATATTTT.

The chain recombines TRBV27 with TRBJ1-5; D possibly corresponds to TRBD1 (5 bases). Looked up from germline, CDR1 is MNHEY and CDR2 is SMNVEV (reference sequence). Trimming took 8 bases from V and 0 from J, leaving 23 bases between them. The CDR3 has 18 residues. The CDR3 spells CASRQGSSDVNSNQPQHF. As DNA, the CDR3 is TGTGCCAGCCGCCAGGGAAGTTCAGATGTTAATAGCAATCAGCCCCAGCATTTT.

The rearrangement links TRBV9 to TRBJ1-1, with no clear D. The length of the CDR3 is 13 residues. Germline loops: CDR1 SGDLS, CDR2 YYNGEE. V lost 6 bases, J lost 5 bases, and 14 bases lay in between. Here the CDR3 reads CASTPGIGTEAFF. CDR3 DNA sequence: TGTGCCAGCACGCCGGGGATTGGGACTGAAGCTTTCTTT. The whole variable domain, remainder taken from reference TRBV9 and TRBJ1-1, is DSGVTQTPKHLITATGQRVTLRCSPRSGDLSVYWYQQSLDQGLQFLIQYYNGEERAKGNILERFSAQQFPDLHSELNLSSLELGDSALYFCASTPGIGTEAFFGQGTRLTVV.

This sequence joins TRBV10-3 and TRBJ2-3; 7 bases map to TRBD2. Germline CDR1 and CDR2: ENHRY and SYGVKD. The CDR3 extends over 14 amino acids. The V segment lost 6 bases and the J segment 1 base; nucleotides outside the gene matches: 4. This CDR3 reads CAIRAGARTDTQYF. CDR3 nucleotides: TGTGCCATCAGGGCGGGAGCCCGCACAGATACGCAGTATTTT.

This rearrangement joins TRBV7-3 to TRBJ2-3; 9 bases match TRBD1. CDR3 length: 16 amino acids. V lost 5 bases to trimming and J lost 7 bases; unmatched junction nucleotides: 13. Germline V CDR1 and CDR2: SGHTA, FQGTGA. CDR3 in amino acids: CASSRTVGDRDNTQYF. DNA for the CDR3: TGTGCCAGCAGCCGAACGGTGGGGGACAGGGACAATACGCAGTATTTT.

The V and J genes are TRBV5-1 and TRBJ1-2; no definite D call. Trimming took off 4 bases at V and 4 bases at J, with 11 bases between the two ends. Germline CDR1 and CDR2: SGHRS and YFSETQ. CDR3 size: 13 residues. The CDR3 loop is CASSDRESYGYTF. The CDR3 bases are TGCGCCAGCAGCGACCGGGAGTCCTATGGCTACACCTTC.

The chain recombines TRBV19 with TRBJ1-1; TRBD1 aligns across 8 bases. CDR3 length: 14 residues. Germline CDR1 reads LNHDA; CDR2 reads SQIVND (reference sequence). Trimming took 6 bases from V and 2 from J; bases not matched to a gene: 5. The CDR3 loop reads CASSPQGGNTEAFF. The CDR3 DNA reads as TGTGCCAGTAGCCCACAGGGGGGAAACACTGAAGCTTTCTTT.

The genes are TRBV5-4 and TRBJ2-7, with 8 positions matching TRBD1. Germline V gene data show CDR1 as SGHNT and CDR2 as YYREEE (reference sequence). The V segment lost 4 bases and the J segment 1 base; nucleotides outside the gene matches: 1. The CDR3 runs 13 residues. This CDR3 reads CASSRTGSYEQYF. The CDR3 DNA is TGTGCCAGCAGCCGGACAGGGTCCTACGAGCAGTACTTC.

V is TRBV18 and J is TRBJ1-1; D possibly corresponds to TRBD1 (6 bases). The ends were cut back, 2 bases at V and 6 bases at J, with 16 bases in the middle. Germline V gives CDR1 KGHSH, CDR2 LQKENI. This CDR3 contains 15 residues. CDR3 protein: CASSPDSPGVAEAFF. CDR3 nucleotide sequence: TGTGCCAGCTCACCAGACTCGCCAGGGGTAGCTGAAGCTTTCTTT.

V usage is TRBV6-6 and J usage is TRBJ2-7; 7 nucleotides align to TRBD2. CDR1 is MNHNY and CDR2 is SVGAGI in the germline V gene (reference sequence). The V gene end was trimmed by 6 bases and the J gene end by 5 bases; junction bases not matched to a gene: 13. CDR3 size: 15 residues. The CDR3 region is CASRDTGTTYHEQYF. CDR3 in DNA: TGTGCCAGCAGGGACACCGGGACTACCTACCACGAGCAGTACTTC.

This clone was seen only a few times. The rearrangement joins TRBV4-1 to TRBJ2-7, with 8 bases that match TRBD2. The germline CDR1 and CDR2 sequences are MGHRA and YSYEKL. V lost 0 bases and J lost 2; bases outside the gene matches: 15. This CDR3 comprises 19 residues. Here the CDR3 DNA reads TGCGCCAGCAGCCAAGAAGATTGGGCACTAGCGGACCACACCTACGAGCAGTACTTC. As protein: CASSQEDWALADHTYEQYF.

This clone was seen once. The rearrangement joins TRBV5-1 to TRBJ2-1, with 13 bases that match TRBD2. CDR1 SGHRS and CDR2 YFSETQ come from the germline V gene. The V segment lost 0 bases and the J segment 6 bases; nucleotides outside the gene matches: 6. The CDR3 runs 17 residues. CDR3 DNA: TGCGCCAGCAGCTTGGATCCGGGACTAGCGGGGTCCAATGAGCAGTTCTTC. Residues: CASSLDPGLAGSNEQFF.

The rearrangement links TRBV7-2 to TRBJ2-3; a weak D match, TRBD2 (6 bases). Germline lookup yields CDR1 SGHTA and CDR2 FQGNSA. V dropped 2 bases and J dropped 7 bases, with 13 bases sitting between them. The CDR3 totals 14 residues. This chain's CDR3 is CASSLSLAEHTQYF. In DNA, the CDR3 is TGTGCCAGCAGCTTATCCTTAGCGGAGCATACGCAGTATTTT.

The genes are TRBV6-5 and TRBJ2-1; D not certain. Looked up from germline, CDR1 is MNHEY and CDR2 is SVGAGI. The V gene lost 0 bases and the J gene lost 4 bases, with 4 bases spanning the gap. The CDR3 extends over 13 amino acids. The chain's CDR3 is CASSYSAYNEQFF. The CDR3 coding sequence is TGTGCCAGCAGTTACTCGGCTTACAATGAGCAGTTCTTC.

This chain's CDR3 is CASSSIGGEGQPQHF. CDR3 DNA sequence: TGTGCCAGCAGCTCAATCGGAGGGGAGGGCCAGCCCCAGCATTTT. This chain joins TRBV5-5 and TRBJ1-5; D may be TRBD1 (5 bases). Trimming stripped 3 bases from V and 7 bases from J, with 17 bases between. The germline gives CDR1 SGHKS, CDR2 YYEKEE (reference sequence). This CDR3 is 15 amino acids long. Supplemented by reference TRBV5-5 and TRBJ1-5, the full variable domain reads DAGVTQSPTHLIKTRGQQVTLRCSPISGHKSVSWYQQVLGQGPQFIFQYYEKEERGRGNFPDRFSARQFPNYSSELNVNALLLGDSALYLCASSSIGGEGQPQHFGDGTRLSIL.

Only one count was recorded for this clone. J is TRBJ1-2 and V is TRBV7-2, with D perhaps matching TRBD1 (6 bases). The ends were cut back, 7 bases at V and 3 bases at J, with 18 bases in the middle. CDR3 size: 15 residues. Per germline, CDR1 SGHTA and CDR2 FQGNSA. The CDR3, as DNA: TGTGCCAGCAACCCCCAACTGGGGGCGCACTATGGCTACACCTTC. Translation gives CASNPQLGAHYGYTF.

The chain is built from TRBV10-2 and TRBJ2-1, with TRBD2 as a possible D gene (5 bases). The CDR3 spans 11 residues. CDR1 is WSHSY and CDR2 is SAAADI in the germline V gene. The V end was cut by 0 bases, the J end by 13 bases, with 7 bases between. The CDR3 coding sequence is TGCGCCAGCAGTGAGTCTGCTAGCCAGTTCTTC. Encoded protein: CASSESASQFF.

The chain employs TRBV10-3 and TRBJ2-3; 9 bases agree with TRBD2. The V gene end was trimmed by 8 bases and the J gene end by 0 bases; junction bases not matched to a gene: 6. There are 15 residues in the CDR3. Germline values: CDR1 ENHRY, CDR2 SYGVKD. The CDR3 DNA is TGTGCCATCGGGGGCGGGGGGGTTAGCACAGATACGCAGTATTTT. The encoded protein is CAIGGGGVSTDTQYF.

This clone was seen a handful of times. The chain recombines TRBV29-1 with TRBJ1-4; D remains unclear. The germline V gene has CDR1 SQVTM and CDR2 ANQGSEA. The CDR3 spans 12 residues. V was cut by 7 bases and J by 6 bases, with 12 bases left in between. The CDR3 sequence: CSAHLNHEKLFF. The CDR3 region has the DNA TGCAGCGCCCACTTAAATCATGAAAAACTGTTTTTT.